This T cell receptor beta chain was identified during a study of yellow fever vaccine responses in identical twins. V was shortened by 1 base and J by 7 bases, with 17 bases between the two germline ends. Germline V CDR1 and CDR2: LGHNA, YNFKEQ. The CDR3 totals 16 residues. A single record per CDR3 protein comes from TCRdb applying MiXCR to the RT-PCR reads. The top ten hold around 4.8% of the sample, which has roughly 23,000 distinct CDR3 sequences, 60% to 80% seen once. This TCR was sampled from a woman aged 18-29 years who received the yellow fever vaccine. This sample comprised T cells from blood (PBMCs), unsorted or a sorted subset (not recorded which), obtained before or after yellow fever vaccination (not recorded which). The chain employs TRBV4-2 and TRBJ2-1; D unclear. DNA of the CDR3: TGTGCCAGCAGCCAAGGCACAGTCGTCCCGGTAAATGAGCAGTTCTTC. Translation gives CASSQGTVVPVNEQFF.